These 27 T cell receptor beta chains came from one sample sequenced in a study of OX40 agonist ivuxolimab in advanced cancers. Repertoires were generated with immunoSEQ multiplex PCR, while TCRdb's copy carries only in-frame clones and drops some. The sample has tens of thousands of clones; 92% are singletons. Sequencing used CD4+ or CD8+ T cells sorted from blood, obtained in a trial of the OX40 agonist ivuxolimab. These receptors came from an adult with an advanced solid tumor such as melanoma, head and neck, liver or kidney cancer.

This clone was picked up one time. V gene TRBV19 combines with J gene TRBJ2-7; a possible D gene is TRBD1 (6 bases). V lost 0 bases and J 3 bases, leaving 12 bases between the germline ends. The length of the CDR3 is 15 residues. CDR1 and CDR2 (germline): LNHDA, SQIVND (reference sequence). CDR3: CASSIDWSGVYEQYF. The CDR3 DNA sequence: TGTGCCAGTAGTATAGATTGGTCAGGGGTCTACGAGCAGTACTTC.

The chain uses TRBV14 and TRBJ1-3; possible D gene TRBD1, 6 bases. The ends were cut back, 4 bases at V and 3 bases at J, with 13 bases in the middle. The CDR3 sequence is 15 residues long. Germline V gives CDR1 SGHDN, CDR2 FVKESK. This CDR3 reads CASSPGRGYGNTIYF. In DNA, the CDR3 is TGTGCCAGCAGCCCCGGAAGGGGGTATGGAAACACCATATATTTT.

The CDR3 DNA reads TGCAGTGACAGGAGCGGTACTGAAGCTTTCTTT. It encodes CSDRSGTEAFF. This chain links TRBV20-1 with TRBJ1-1; the D gene is possibly TRBD1 (5 bases). The V gene's germline CDR1 is DFQATT and CDR2 SNEGSKA (reference sequence). The V gene lost 7 bases and the J gene lost 5 bases, with 11 bases spanning the gap. There are 11 residues in the CDR3.

The gene calls are TRBV7-2 and TRBJ2-1; weak D call: TRBD2 (7 bases). V dropped 1 base and J dropped 8 bases, with 12 bases sitting between them. The CDR3 covers 14 residues. CDR1 is SGHTA, CDR2 FQGNSA, per germline. The CDR3 DNA reads TGTGCCAGCAGCTTAGGGGGGGGGCCGGATGAGCAGTTCTTC. The encoded protein is CASSLGGGPDEQFF.

V is TRBV7-8 and J is TRBJ1-2; 7 nucleotides agree with TRBD1. V lost 5 bases to trimming and J lost 4 bases; unmatched junction nucleotides: 4. Germline CDR1 reads SGHVS; CDR2 reads FQNEAQ. The CDR3 is 13 residues long. The CDR3 DNA is TGTGCCAGCAGCGGAACAGGGGCCTATGGCTACACCTTC. Translating it yields CASSGTGAYGYTF. The variable domain in full, completed from reference TRBV7-8 and TRBJ1-2, reads GAGVSQSPRYKVAKRGQDVALRCDPISGHVSLFWYQQALGQGPEFLTYFQNEAQLDKSGLPSDRFFAERPEGSVSTLKIQRTQQEDSAVYLCASSGTGAYGYTFGSGTRLTVV.

This sequence joins TRBV10-2 and TRBJ2-7; D may be TRBD1 or TRBD2 (5 bases each). The germline V gene has CDR1 WSHSY and CDR2 SAAADI. Trimming took 3 bases from V and 0 from J, leaving 9 bases between them. The length of the CDR3 is 14 residues. Here the CDR3 DNA reads TGCGCCAGCAGTGAATGGGGGAGCTCCTACGAGCAGTACTTC. Translated: CASSEWGSSYEQYF.

The chain has TRBV13 and TRBJ2-7; D is uncertain. This CDR3 spans 13 amino acids. Germline values: CDR1 PRHDT, CDR2 FYEKMQ (reference sequence). V shed 1 base and J shed 0 bases, with 4 bases lying between them. The CDR3 protein is CASSLEDSYEQYF. The CDR3 DNA sequence: TGTGCCAGCAGCTTAGAGGACTCCTACGAGCAGTACTTC.

J is TRBJ2-7 and V is TRBV6-6; tentatively, D is TRBD2 (6 bases). The CDR3 is 15 residues long. Germline V gene sequence: CDR1 MNHNY, CDR2 SVGAGI (reference sequence). The V end was cut by 0 bases, the J end by 5 bases, with 14 bases between. CDR3 sequence reads: CASSYSRGSSDEQYF. The CDR3 nucleotides are TGTGCCAGCAGTTACTCGAGAGGATCTAGCGACGAGCAGTACTTC.

This clone has only one observation. The genes are TRBV11-2 and TRBJ2-3; 9 bases are shared with TRBD1. Germline trimming cut 4 bases from V and 4 bases from J; bases unmatched to any gene: 6. The germline V gene encodes CDR1 SGHAT and CDR2 FQNNGV. This CDR3 comprises 15 residues. The DNA of the CDR3 is TGTGCCAGCAGCTACCGGGACAGGGAAGCAGATACGCAGTATTTT. It specifies CASSYRDREADTQYF.

This sequence joins TRBV5-6 and TRBJ1-5, with D unclear. V lost 3 bases, J lost 2 bases, and 3 bases lay in between. Germline V gene data show CDR1 as SGHDT and CDR2 as YYEEEE. This CDR3 spans 12 amino acids. CDR3 bases: TGTGCCAGCAGCTGGGGCAATCAGCCCCAGCATTTT. Its translation is CASSWGNQPQHF.

The chain is built from TRBV13 and TRBJ2-2; TRBD2 matches at 10 bases. CDR1 and CDR2 (germline): PRHDT, FYEKMQ (reference sequence). The CDR3 contains 18 residues. After removal of 6 bases from V and 4 bases from J, the junction contained 14 bases not matched to a gene. The DNA for the CDR3 is TGTGCCAGCAGTTTCCCCAGCGGGGGGGCCCGAGGCACCGGGGAGCTGTTTTTT. Amino acids: CASSFPSGGARGTGELFF. Supplemented by reference TRBV13 and TRBJ2-2, the full variable domain reads AAGVIQSPRHLIKEKRETATLKCYPIPRHDTVYWYQQGPGQDPQFLISFYEKMQSDKGSIPDRFSAQQFSDYHSELNMSSLELGDSALYFCASSFPSGGARGTGELFFGEGSRLTVL.

J is TRBJ2-7 and V is TRBV28; 7 bases align to TRBD1. V dropped 2 bases and J dropped 1; count of bases not matched to a gene: 11. The germline V gene has CDR1 MDHEN and CDR2 SYDVKM. The CDR3 sequence is 17 residues long. The chain's CDR3 is CASSLKVGQGDSYEQYF. CDR3 bases: TGTGCCAGCAGTTTAAAGGTTGGGCAGGGGGATTCCTACGAGCAGTACTTC.

This clone was seen once. The junction differs from germline at one of its ends, possibly a read error. The chain has TRBV4-3 and TRBJ1-2; 9 nucleotides line up with TRBD1. The length of the CDR3 is 16 residues. Germline-derived CDR1 and CDR2 are LGHNA and YSLEER. The CDR3 loop reads CASSQADGQGFYGYTF. The CDR3 DNA reads TGCGCCAGCAGTCAAGCCGATGGACAGGGGTTCTATGGCTACACCTTC.

This clone was recorded once. The chain uses TRBV13 and TRBJ2-7, with D tentatively TRBD1 (5 bases). V lost 2 bases, J lost 5 bases, and 13 bases lay in between. Germline V lookup: CDR1 PRHDT, CDR2 FYEKMQ (reference sequence). This CDR3 is built from 14 residues. The CDR3 bases are TGTGCCAGCAGCTTAAAACCAGGGAAAAACGAGCAGTACTTC. This translates into CASSLKPGKNEQYF.

The chain links TRBV15 to TRBJ1-5; 7 bases are a match to TRBD1. Germline CDR1 reads LNHNV; CDR2 reads YYDKDF (reference sequence). There are 15 residues in the CDR3. The V and J ends lost 11 bases and 7 bases, in that order; junction bases with no gene match: 17. DNA of the CDR3: TGTGCCGTACCCCGTCGAAGGGGGCCTTGGCAGCCCCAGCATTTT. Translated, it gives CAVPRRRGPWQPQHF. Supplemented by reference TRBV15 and TRBJ1-5, the full variable domain reads DAMVIQNPRYQVTQFGKPVTLSCSQTLNHNVMYWYQQKSSQAPKLLFHYYDKDFNNEADTPDNFQSRRPNTSFCFLDIRSPGLGDTAMYLCAVPRRRGPWQPQHFGDGTRLSIL.

The chain is built from TRBV19 and TRBJ2-3; the match to TRBD2 covers 10 bases. CDR3 length equals 18 residues. Germline V gene sequence: CDR1 LNHDA, CDR2 SQIVND (reference sequence). The J segment lost 5 bases and the V segment lost 1 base, leaving 12 bases of the junction unmatched. CDR3 sequence: CASSIGASGGPEEDTQYF. The CDR3 DNA is TGTGCCAGTAGTATAGGGGCTAGCGGGGGCCCCGAGGAAGATACGCAGTATTTT.

Turning to this clone: At one end, the junction sequence differs from germline, possibly due to a read error. Other DNA sequences in this sample translate to the same CDR3. The genes are TRBV27 and TRBJ2-2; 9 bases are shared with TRBD2. The CDR3 is 15 amino acids. Germline CDR1 MNHEY, CDR2 SMNVEV (reference sequence). The CDR3 nucleotides read TGTGCCAGCAGTGAAACTCCGGGACTAGCCGGAGAGCTGTTTTTT. Its translation: CASSETPGLAGELFF.

CDR3 sequence (DNA): TGTGCCAGCAGCCCCCCGGGGGCGAGCTCCTACGAGCAGTACTTC. It yields the protein CASSPPGASSYEQYF. V usage is TRBV7-8 and J usage is TRBJ2-5; D may be TRBD1 or TRBD2 (6 bases each). The DNA end favors TRBJ2-7, so the J call may be wrong. Germline CDR1 is SGHVS and CDR2 is FQNEAQ. The CDR3 length is 15 residues.

The genes are TRBV28 and TRBJ1-2; 8 bases agree with TRBD1. J was trimmed by 3 bases and V by 5 bases; bases with no gene match: 5. Germline V gives CDR1 MDHEN, CDR2 SYDVKM. This CDR3 comprises 14 residues. The CDR3 reads CASSPGQGDYGYTF. DNA of the CDR3: TGTGCCAGCAGTCCCGGACAGGGAGACTATGGCTACACCTTC.

V and J are TRBV12-5 and TRBJ1-1; the match to TRBD1 covers 9 bases. In germline, CDR1 is LGHNT, CDR2 FRNRAP. Trimming took 4 bases from V and 3 from J; bases not matched to a gene: 18. The CDR3 runs 19 residues. CDR3 protein: CASGYPYPNRGRGDTEAFF. The DNA for the CDR3 is TGTGCTAGTGGTTACCCATACCCAAACAGGGGGCGAGGGGACACTGAAGCTTTCTTT.

This sequence joins TRBV6-6 and TRBJ2-5; perhaps TRBD1 as D (5 bases). CDR3 size: 14 residues. Germline V gives CDR1 MNHNY, CDR2 SVGAGI (reference sequence). Trimming cost V 7 bases and J 4 bases, with 16 bases left between them. This CDR3 reads CASNKLAQGETQYF. The CDR3 region has the DNA TGTGCCAGCAATAAGTTGGCCCAGGGAGAGACCCAGTACTTC.

The rearrangement links TRBV7-2 to TRBJ2-6; D is ambiguous. In germline, CDR1 is SGHTA, CDR2 FQGNSA. Between the trimmed V and J ends, which lost 1 base and 1 base, there was a span of 8 bases. The CDR3 runs to 16 residues. For the CDR3, the DNA is TGTGCCAGCAGCTTAGGTCGGTGGTCTGGGGCCAACGTCCTGACTTTC. Translating it yields CASSLGRWSGANVLTF.

This clone occurred once. The chain is built from TRBV7-8 and TRBJ2-7, with D unresolved. The CDR3 is made up of 14 amino acids. Germline V lookup: CDR1 SGHVS, CDR2 FQNEAQ. Trimming shortened V by 2 bases and J by 5 bases, and 13 bases separated the two germline ends. The CDR3 protein is CASSLYAVSDEQYF. The DNA for the CDR3 is TGTGCCAGCAGCTTATATGCGGTGTCTGACGAGCAGTACTTC.

The V gene is TRBV5-1, the J gene TRBJ2-7; the D gene is possibly TRBD1 (6 bases). In germline, CDR1 is SGHRS, CDR2 YFSETQ. Trimming pared 2 bases from V and 0 bases from J, leaving 15 bases between. The CDR3 sequence is 16 residues long. The CDR3 loop reads CASSFSRDTGSYEQYF. DNA of the CDR3: TGCGCCAGCAGCTTTTCCCGGGACACCGGCTCCTACGAGCAGTACTTC.

The chain carries TRBV4-1 and TRBJ2-3; unclear D gene. Germline-derived CDR1 and CDR2 are MGHRA and YSYEKL. The CDR3 covers 17 residues. Trimming shortened V by 0 bases and J by 0 bases, and 13 bases separated the two germline ends. CDR3: CASSQDKVSWSTDTQYF. The DNA of the CDR3 is TGCGCCAGCAGCCAAGATAAGGTTAGCTGGAGCACAGATACGCAGTATTTT.

This chain links TRBV20-1 with TRBJ2-2; no reliable D call. Looked up from germline, CDR1 is DFQATT and CDR2 is SNEGSKA (reference sequence). The CDR3 loop spans 11 amino acids. Between the trimmed V and J ends, which lost 4 bases and 3 bases, there was a span of 3 bases. The chain's CDR3 is CSATDTGELFF. CDR3 bases: TGCAGTGCTACAGACACCGGGGAGCTGTTTTTT.

The chain joins TRBV10-2 to TRBJ1-5; the D gene is possibly TRBD1 (5 bases). Trimming removed 6 bases from V and 0 bases from J, with 9 bases in between. Germline V gene lookup returns CDR1 WSHSY and CDR2 SAAADI. The CDR3 is 14 amino acids. The CDR3 DNA is TGCGCCAGCAGAGACAGAAATAGCAATCAGCCCCAGCATTTT. Encoded protein: CASRDRNSNQPQHF.